What follows is one T cell receptor beta chain and its context. This sample is part of a study of T cells in tuberculosis. The V gene end was trimmed by 2 bases and the J gene end by 6 bases; junction bases not matched to a gene: 6. The CDR3 loop spans 14 amino acids. Per germline, CDR1 SGDLS and CDR2 YYNGEE. Method: immunoSEQ multiplex PCR; TCRdb's copy keeps in-frame clones and lacks some. The table lists 25,000 to 35,000 clones, 95% of them singletons, with 2% to 2.5% in the top ten. The material sequenced was PBMCs. The genes are TRBV9 and TRBJ2-7; 9 bases map to TRBD1. This clonotype originated in a donor aged 10-35 years with latent tuberculosis or without tuberculosis infection. Here the CDR3 reads CASSVTGQGTEQYF. In DNA, the CDR3 is TGTGCCAGCAGCGTGACGGGACAGGGTACCGAGCAGTACTTC.